One sample yielded the 7 T cell receptor beta chains listed below, sequenced in a study of early T cells in non-severe SARS-CoV-2 infection. In TCRdb, the 5' RACE reads were re-called with MiXCR into one record per CDR3 protein. The sample holds 50,000 to 60,000 distinct CDR3 sequences; roughly 9% are singletons and the top ten take 3.5% to 4%. The material was whole blood, obtained at baseline. These receptors all come from an adult who was a healthcare worker with PCR-confirmed SARS-CoV-2 infection or an uninfected control (not recorded which).

This clonotype was counted at least ten times. This rearrangement joins TRBV6-5 to TRBJ2-3; 16 bases map to TRBD2. CDR1 and CDR2 (germline): MNHEY, SVGAGI. Germline trimming cut 0 bases from V and 3 bases from J; bases unmatched to any gene: 9. There are 20 residues in the CDR3. The CDR3 loop reads CASSYSRGTSGRVGTDTQYF. The DNA of the CDR3 is TGTGCCAGCAGTTACTCCCGAGGGACTAGCGGGAGGGTGGGTACAGATACGCAGTATTTT.

This clonotype was observed at least ten times. This sequence joins TRBV7-6 and TRBJ2-1; 7 nucleotides align to TRBD1. The CDR3 length is 15 residues. The germline V gene has CDR1 SGHVS and CDR2 FNYEAQ. Trimming at V came to 4 bases and at J to 0 bases, leaving 3 bases not matched to a gene. The CDR3 is CASSSGQSSYNEQFF. For the CDR3, the DNA is TGTGCCAGCAGCTCGGGACAGTCCTCCTACAATGAGCAGTTCTTC. Full variable domain (rest looked up from reference TRBV7-6 and TRBJ2-1): GAGVSQSPRYKVTKRGQDVALRCDPISGHVSLYWYRQALGQGPEFLTYFNYEAQQDKSGLPNDRFSAERPEGSISTLTIQRTEQRDSAMYRCASSSGQSSYNEQFFGPGTRLTVL.

This clonotype was detected only a few times. The V and J genes are TRBV29-1 and TRBJ2-7; weak D call: TRBD2 (7 bases). The ends were cut back, 6 bases at V and 0 bases at J, with 18 bases in the middle. Germline V lookup: CDR1 SQVTM, CDR2 ANQGSEA. The CDR3 length is 15 residues. CDR3 nucleotides: TGCAGCGTGGATGGACTAGAGGGGGACTCCTACGAGCAGTACTTC. Protein sequence: CSVDGLEGDSYEQYF.

Many counts were recorded for this clonotype. The chain links TRBV29-1 to TRBJ2-7, with a weak D call TRBD1 (6 bases). V shed 4 bases and J shed 2 bases, with 15 bases lying between them. This CDR3 comprises 14 residues. Germline V gene data show CDR1 as SQVTM and CDR2 as ANQGSEA. In DNA, the CDR3 is TGCAGCGTTGCGACCGGGACATCAACCTACGAGCAGTACTTC. The encoded protein is CSVATGTSTYEQYF.

In nucleotides, the CDR3 is TGCAGCGTTGAGGCAAGTTCGACCCTCCACTTT. Translation: CSVEASSTLHF. This chain joins TRBV29-1 and TRBJ1-6; D call uncertain. CDR3 length equals 11 residues. Looked up from germline, CDR1 is SQVTM and CDR2 is ANQGSEA. The V end was cut by 3 bases, the J end by 14 bases, with 11 bases between.

This clonotype appeared many times. The chain joins TRBV20-1 to TRBJ2-7; D not certain. V lost 1 base to trimming and J lost 3 bases, with 16 bases between them. Germline V gene data show CDR1 as DFQATT and CDR2 as SNEGSKA (reference sequence). The CDR3 loop spans 15 amino acids. This CDR3 reads CSARGRSTPIYEQYF. The CDR3 DNA reads as TGCAGTGCTAGAGGAAGGTCCACCCCAATCTACGAGCAGTACTTC.

There are many counts of this clonotype. The chain recombines TRBV6-6 with TRBJ2-1; no clear D gene. The V end lost 2 bases, the J end lost 2 bases, and 10 bases lay between the germline ends. CDR3 length: 15 residues. Germline values: CDR1 MNHNY, CDR2 SVGAGI (reference sequence). The CDR3, as DNA: TGTGCCAGCAGTTACCGTAGGTCCCCCTACAATGAGCAGTTCTTC. Translated: CASSYRRSPYNEQFF.